This is a list of T cell receptor beta chains from one sample in a study of control samples from healthy donors and cancer patients. TCRdb's copy holds only in-frame clones and misses some; the assay was immunoSEQ multiplex PCR. Found here are around 140,000 clones, roughly 90% of them singletons; the top ten hold less than 6%. Sequences were obtained from blood. These receptor sequences come from a young man in good health. The CDR3 runs from the conserved cysteine through the conserved F or W. D genes are given only for firm matches. Clone size is shown for a subset of rows, as once, few, many or a class of expanded clone.

J gene,clone size,V gene,D gene,CDR3 DNA,CDR3 protein
TRBJ1-1,-,TRBV5-5,TRBD1,TGTGCCAGCAGCACGGACAGGGGCACTGAAGCTTTCTTT,CASSTDRGTEAFF
TRBJ2-5,once,TRBV11-2,-,TGTGCCAGCAGCTTTGGGGGGTCGTACCAAGAGACCCAGTACTTC,CASSFGGSYQETQYF
TRBJ2-5,few,TRBV7-2,-,TGTGCCAGCAGTCCGGGGGCGGTGGGCGAGACCCAGTACTTC,CASSPGAVGETQYF
TRBJ1-4,-,TRBV19,TRBD1,TGTGCCAGTAGTATTGACAGGGTTGAAAAACTGTTTTTT,CASSIDRVEKLFF
TRBJ2-4,-,TRBV12-3/TRBV12-4,-,TGTGCCAGCAGCCCCAGGGGCGACATTCAGTACTTC,CASSPRGDIQYF
TRBJ1-2,few,TRBV30,-,TGTGCCTGGAGTCGGAGGGTTGGTCGTGGCTACACCTTC,CAWSRRVGRGYTF
TRBJ1-2,-,TRBV7-2,TRBD1,TGTGCCAGCAGTCCACAGGGGGACTATGGCTACACCTTC,CASSPQGDYGYTF
TRBJ1-3,-,TRBV7-9,TRBD1,TGTGCCAGCAGCGCCACCGGGACAGGGTACCTGCGTGGAAACACCATATATTTT,CASSATGTGYLRGNTIYF
TRBJ1-1,once,TRBV15,-,TGTGCCACCAGCGCTGGGGGGCAGGCGAACACTGAAGCTTTCTTT,CATSAGGQANTEAFF
TRBJ2-1,once,TRBV5-1,TRBD1,TGCGCCAGCAGCTGGACAGGGAATGAGCAGTTCTTC,CASSWTGNEQFF
TRBJ1-6,-,TRBV10-1,-,TGCGCCAGCAGTGAGCGAGCAGAGCATAGTTCACCCCTCCACTTT,CASSERAEHSSPLHF
TRBJ1-2,once,TRBV19,TRBD1,TGTGCCAGTAGACCAGAACAGGGGGCACGGTATGGCTACACCTTC,CASRPEQGARYGYTF
TRBJ2-3,-,TRBV5-4,TRBD2,TGTGCCAGCACCTTTAGCGGGGGGGGAACGCAGTATTTT,CASTFSGGGTQYF
TRBJ2-5,-,TRBV19,TRBD1,TGTGCCAGTAGTAAGCGAAGGGGGCAGGGTGAGACCCAGTACTTC,CASSKRRGQGETQYF
TRBJ2-7,-,TRBV5-4,-,TGTGCCAGCAGCTTGTTCCAGGGCAGCTACGAGCAGTACTTC,CASSLFQGSYEQYF
TRBJ1-2,-,TRBV10-2,-,TGCGCCAGCGGGGACACGTATGGCTACACCTTC,CASGDTYGYTF
TRBJ2-3,-,TRBV7-2,-,TGTGCCAGCAGCTTCGGCGGGGCGCCCACAGATACGCAGTATTTT,CASSFGGAPTDTQYF
TRBJ1-2,-,TRBV4-1,-,TGCGCCAGCAGCCCGCCTCGGGTGACAGGCTACACCTTC,CASSPPRVTGYTF
TRBJ2-1,-,TRBV18,TRBD2,TGTGCCAGCTCATCGCGGGGGAAGAGCTCCTACAATGAGCAGTTCTTC,CASSSRGKSSYNEQFF
TRBJ1-6,once,TRBV4-1,-,TGCGCCAGCAGCCAAGTGGGGGTTCCCCCTATTCGTAATTCACCCCTCCACTTT,CASSQVGVPPIRNSPLHF
TRBJ2-5,-,TRBV6-5,-,TGTGCCAGCAGCCAACGACTAGGCCAAGAGACCCAGTACTTC,CASSQRLGQETQYF
TRBJ1-1,-,TRBV30,-,TGTGCCTGGTCTTCAGGGATCGTAATGAACACTGAAGCTTTCTTT,CAWSSGIVMNTEAFF
TRBJ2-2,-,TRBV19,-,TGTGCCAGTAGTCCCCCCGGGAGCATTTTTCCGCGTCTGTTTTTT,CASSPPGSIFPRLFF
TRBJ2-7,once,TRBV4-1,-,TGCGCCAGCAGCCAAGTATCCTCTCCGGGCCGCTACGAGCAGTACTTC,CASSQVSSPGRYEQYF
TRBJ2-1,-,TRBV5-1,TRBD2,TGCGCCAGCAGCGCCAGCGGGGGTACTCACAATGAGCAGTTCTTC,CASSASGGTHNEQFF
TRBJ2-7,-,TRBV6-6,TRBD2,TGTGCCAGCAGCTACGGGACTAGCGGGGTCGAGCAGTACTTC,CASSYGTSGVEQYF
TRBJ1-1,once,TRBV5-4,-,TGTGCCAGCAGCTTGGGGTCAGGGATGAACACTGAAGCTTTCTTT,CASSLGSGMNTEAFF
TRBJ2-1,few,TRBV19,TRBD2,TGTGCCAGTAGTAAGACTAGCGGGGGGGCCTACAATGAGCAGTTCTTC,CASSKTSGGAYNEQFF
TRBJ1-3,-,TRBV5-5,-,TGTGCCAGCAGCGACCGGGGGGCCTTGGGAAACACCATATATTTT,CASSDRGALGNTIYF
TRBJ2-5,-,TRBV29-1,-,TGCAGCGTTAACCCGGAGACCCAGTACTTC,CSVNPETQYF
TRBJ1-2,-,TRBV29-1,-,TGCAGCGTTGACTACAGGGTATATGGCTACACCTTC,CSVDYRVYGYTF
TRBJ1-2,once,TRBV12-3/TRBV12-4,-,TGTGCCAGCAGTTTGGGGCTCAGGGGTGGCTACACCTTC,CASSLGLRGGYTF
TRBJ2-3,-,TRBV6-5,-,TGTGCCAGCGGAGCCCCTAGCACAGATACGCAGTATTTT,CASGAPSTDTQYF
TRBJ2-4,-,TRBV29-1,TRBD2,TGCAGCGCTGGGGAGGGAGGCAAAAACATTCAGTACTTC,CSAGEGGKNIQYF
TRBJ1-5,few,TRBV15,-,TGTGCCACCAGCAGAGATGTCAATCAGCCCCAGCATTTT,CATSRDVNQPQHF
TRBJ1-1,-,TRBV19,-,TGTGCCAGTACCACCTCAGGGGAAGGGAACACTGAAGCTTTCTTT,CASTTSGEGNTEAFF
TRBJ2-1,-,TRBV9,TRBD2,TGTGCCAGCAGCCTAGCGGGGGGGATCTACAATGAGCAGTTCTTC,CASSLAGGIYNEQFF
TRBJ2-3,-,TRBV5-1,TRBD1,TGCGCCAGCCTACGGACAGGGGGCACAGATACGCAGTATTTT,CASLRTGGTDTQYF
TRBJ2-3,-,TRBV11-2,-,TGTGCCAGCAGCTTAGCCCAGGCCACAGATACGCAGTATTTT,CASSLAQATDTQYF